The entry that follows covers one T cell receptor beta chain sequence. The CDR3 length is 15 residues. V gave up 2 bases and J gave up 2 bases; unmatched junction bases: 4. The V gene's germline CDR1 is SEHNR and CDR2 FQNEAQ (reference sequence). This sample was taken from a study of cytomegalovirus exposure and HLA in healthy donors. Study summary: Out of about 190 million T cells, an earlier analysis found fewer than 140 million unique TCR beta sequences in total.

Vbeta (60) and Jbeta (13) primers were used in the PCR. The data were produced by immunoSEQ multiplex PCR, yet TCRdb's version contains in-frame clones alone and is incomplete. This table has over 60,000 clones, around 72% appearing once. What was sequenced was PBMCs. The rearrangement uses TRBV7-9 and TRBJ2-5, with 8 bases that match TRBD2. This TCR derives from a woman in her 30s in good health and CMV-seropositive. The CDR3 region is CASSLLAGGQETQYF. In nucleotides, the CDR3 is TGTGCCAGCAGCTTACTAGCGGGTGGGCAAGAGACCCAGTACTTC.